The source of this T cell receptor beta chain is a study of blood T cell repertoires in COVID-19. Across the study: Samples taken during acute and convalescent COVID-19 were collected in the United States, Italy and Spain. Sources were T cells, B-cell-depleted T cells, or PBMCs; the material itself was cDNA or gDNA.

The germline V and J ends were trimmed by 5 bases and 3 bases, with 23 bases remaining between them. The CDR3 runs to 17 residues. Germline CDR1 reads SGHNT; CDR2 reads YYREEE (reference sequence). Per the study methods: Amplification of reference gene primers was used by the study to estimate nucleated cell counts. Using immunoSEQ multiplex PCR, the repertoire was profiled, and TCRdb retains in-frame clones only, with some absent. The V and J calls and clone size are taken from that table; D and trimming were inferred from the DNA. The table shows about 160,000 clones, with about 83% occurring only once. In its sample, this clone was seen a few times.

The chain is built from TRBV5-4 and TRBJ1-2; D unclear. What was sequenced was peripheral blood. This receptor was identified in a man between 65 and 85 years old who had recovered from COVID-19. This CDR3 reads CASSRPGLGREDYGYTF. The CDR3 DNA sequence: TGTGCCAGCAGTAGGCCGGGCCTCGGGAGGGAGGACTATGGCTACACCTTC. The full variable domain, completed using reference TRBV5-4 and TRBJ1-2, is ETGVTQSPTHLIKTRGQQVTLRCSSQSGHNTVSWYQQALGQGPQFIFQYYREEENGRGNFPPRFSGLQFPNYSSELNVNALELDDSALYLCASSRPGLGREDYGYTFGSGTRLTVV.